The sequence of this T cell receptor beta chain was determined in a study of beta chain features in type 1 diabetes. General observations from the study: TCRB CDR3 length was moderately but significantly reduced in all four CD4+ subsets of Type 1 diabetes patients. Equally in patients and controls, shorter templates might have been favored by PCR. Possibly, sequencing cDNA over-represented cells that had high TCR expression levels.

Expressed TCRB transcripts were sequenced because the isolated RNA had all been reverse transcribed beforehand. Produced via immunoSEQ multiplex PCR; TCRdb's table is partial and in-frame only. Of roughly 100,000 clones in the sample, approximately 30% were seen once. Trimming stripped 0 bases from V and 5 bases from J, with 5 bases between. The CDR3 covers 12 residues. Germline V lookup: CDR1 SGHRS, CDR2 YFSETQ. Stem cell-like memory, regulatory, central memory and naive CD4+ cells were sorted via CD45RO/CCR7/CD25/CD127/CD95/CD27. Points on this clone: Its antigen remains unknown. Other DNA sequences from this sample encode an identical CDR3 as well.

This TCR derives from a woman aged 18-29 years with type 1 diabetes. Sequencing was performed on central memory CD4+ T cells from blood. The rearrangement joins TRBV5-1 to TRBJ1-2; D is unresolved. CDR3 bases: TGCGCCAGCAGCTTGGACGGGTATGGCTACACCTTC. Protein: CASSLDGYGYTF.